Sequencing of this T cell receptor beta chain was carried out in a study of T cells after yellow fever vaccination. As for the study in general: It was SMART-Seq v4 Ultra Low Input that prepared the fractions with low cell numbers. Study-level points and caveats: The secondary response was weaker but peaked faster, day 5 versus 15. Post-booster repertoires contained most primary-vaccination clones again (roughly 97% CD4, about 90% CD8).

Each CDR3 protein is one row after TCRdb ran MiXCR on the 5' RACE reads. This sample has tens of thousands of distinct CDR3 sequences; 7.7% occur once, and the top ten carry roughly two fifths. This clonotype was seen a handful of times. Its antigen is undetermined. With V trimmed by 10 bases and J by 5 bases, 12 bases remained unmatched. The CDR3 has 14 residues. Germline values: CDR1 LGHDT, CDR2 YNNKEL (reference sequence). Sequenced here: CD8+ T cells sorted from PBMCs, sampled on the day of the yellow fever booster vaccination. The clonotype comes from a man aged 30-40 years who received the YFV17D yellow fever vaccine. This chain joins TRBV3-1 and TRBJ2-7; 9 positions agree with TRBD1. CDR3 DNA sequence: TGTGCCACCACCCGGGGGACAGGGCTTGACGAGCAGTACTTC. Encoded protein: CATTRGTGLDEQYF.